A selection of T cell receptor beta chains follows, all from one sample in a study of T cell repertoires in ileal Crohn's disease. Here immunoSEQ multiplex PCR was the method, and the copy in TCRdb shows in-frame clones only, minus some. The sample carries 13,000 or so clones, over 75% recorded once. Sample: ileal tissue. The source of these receptors is an adult with Crohn's disease. Both conserved end residues are part of each CDR3. Each record gives: clone size, D gene, V gene, J gene, CDR3 DNA, CDR3 protein. The D gene is left open where the match is weak. The size field is filled for only some rows; it gives once, few, many or a size class.

.	TRBD2	TRBV6-1	TRBJ2-3	TGTGCCAGCAGTGAAGAGCGGGGGGGCACAGATACGCAGTATTTT	CASSEERGGTDTQYF
.	TRBD2	TRBV5-1	TRBJ2-3	TGCGCCAGCAGCTTGGCGGGGACTAGCGGGTTCACAGATACGCAGTATTTT	CASSLAGTSGFTDTQYF
.	.	TRBV27	TRBJ2-5	TGTGCCAGCAGTGCCACCCCAGGTTATGGGACCCAGTACTTC	CASSATPGYGTQYF
.	TRBD1	TRBV10-3	TRBJ2-7	TGTGCCATCAGGCCGGGACAGGGGGGCTACGAGCAGTACTTC	CAIRPGQGGYEQYF
once	TRBD1	TRBV6-1	TRBJ2-1	TGTGCCAGCAGTCCGGGACAGGGAAATGAGCAGTTCTTC	CASSPGQGNEQFF
.	TRBD1	TRBV15	TRBJ2-2	TGTGCCACCAGCCTCACAGGGGGTAGGACCGGGGAGCTGTTTTTT	CATSLTGGRTGELFF
.	TRBD1	TRBV5-4	TRBJ2-7	TGTGCCAGCAGCCCCAGGGGGTCGGGCTACGAGCAGTACTTC	CASSPRGSGYEQYF
.	TRBD1	TRBV28	TRBJ1-5	TGTGCCAGCATCAAAGGGGGCGCGGGGCAGCCCCAGCATTTT	CASIKGGAGQPQHF
.	TRBD2	TRBV7-2	TRBJ2-5	TGTGCCAGCAGCTCCCGACTAGCGGGAGGGAAAGAGACCCAGTACTTC	CASSSRLAGGKETQYF
.	TRBD1	TRBV11-2	TRBJ1-6	TGTGCCAGCAGCCCCCGGACAGGGGCTTTTAATTCACCCCTCCACTTT	CASSPRTGAFNSPLHF
.	.	TRBV6-1	TRBJ1-6	TGTGCCAGCAGCGATACAGGGCTACCCCTCCACTTT	CASSDTGLPLHF
.	.	TRBV9	TRBJ2-6	TGTGCCAGCAGCGTACCCCACGTCGCGGGTTCCGACTATGGGGCCAACGTCCTGACTTTC	CASSVPHVAGSDYGANVLTF
medium-sized	.	TRBV9	TRBJ1-2	TGTGCCAGCAGCGCAGGGGTGGGAGGCTACACCTTC	CASSAGVGGYTF
.	TRBD1	TRBV6-1	TRBJ2-7	TGTGCCAGCATGGACAGGGTGTACGAGCAGTACTTC	CASMDRVYEQYF
.	TRBD2	TRBV7-2	TRBJ2-7	TGTGCCAGCAGCTTAGAGGGTAGCGGGATACCCTACGAGCAGTACTTC	CASSLEGSGIPYEQYF
few	.	TRBV6-5	TRBJ1-2	TGTGCCAGCAGCTGGGGCAGATCAAACTATGGCTACACCTTC	CASSWGRSNYGYTF
.	.	TRBV2	TRBJ1-1	TGTGCCAGCAGTTTGAAGTACAGGAACACTGAAGCTTTCTTT	CASSLKYRNTEAFF
.	TRBD2	TRBV6-4	TRBJ2-3	TGTGCCAGCAGAAAATCGGGACTAGAGACAGATACGCAGTATTTT	CASRKSGLETDTQYF
once	.	TRBV14	TRBJ2-7	TGTGCCAGCAGCATAAGTCCAGGGTCCGAGCAGTACTTC	CASSISPGSEQYF
.	TRBD2	TRBV7-2	TRBJ2-2	TGTGCCAGCAGCCTAGCGGGCCCCGGGGAGCTGTTTTTT	CASSLAGPGELFF
.	.	TRBV6-1	TRBJ2-7	TGTGCCAGCGGGCCGACAGGAACCTACGAGCAGTACTTC	CASGPTGTYEQYF
.	.	TRBV10-3	TRBJ2-1	TGTGCCATCTCCCTAGGTGCCTACAATGAGCAGTTCTTC	CAISLGAYNEQFF
large	.	TRBV7-9	TRBJ2-5	TGTGCCAGCAGCTCACAAGAGACCCAGTACTTC	CASSSQETQYF
.	TRBD1	TRBV18	TRBJ1-4	TGTGCCAGCTCACCGGGACAGGGAATGCCTAATGAAAAACTGTTTTTT	CASSPGQGMPNEKLFF
once	TRBD1	TRBV6-1	TRBJ2-2	TGTGCCAGCAGTGAGGGGACAGCAACCGGGGAGCTGCTTTTT	CASSEGTATGELLF
.	.	TRBV7-9	TRBJ2-1	TGTGCCAGCAGCTTGCTGGACCAGCGGGACAATCCCGATGAGCAGTTCTTC	CASSLLDQRDNPDEQFF
.	.	TRBV4-1	TRBJ2-5	TGCGCCAGCAGCCGACTACACCAATTACAAGAGACCCAGTACTTC	CASSRLHQLQETQYF
.	TRBD2	TRBV5-1	TRBJ2-7	TGCGCCAGCAGCTTGGAGGCGGGAGTGATCAGCGAGCAGTACTTC	CASSLEAGVISEQYF
.	TRBD1	TRBV30	TRBJ2-7	TGTGCCTGGACGTTCGGACAGGGCTTCGCGAGCGAGCAGTACTTC	CAWTFGQGFASEQYF
once	.	TRBV5-4	TRBJ1-1	TGTGCCAGCAGCTCCCCCCGCGGGGAGGACACTGAAGCTTTCTTT	CASSSPRGEDTEAFF
.	.	TRBV21-1	TRBJ1-5	TGTGCCAGCAGCAAAGGCTGGGACTACTCTCCCACGGGCCACCTCAATCAGCCCCAGCATTTT	CASSKGWDYSPTGHLNQPQHF
.	.	TRBV9	TRBJ2-2	TGTGCCAGCAGCGTAGCTGAGGCACCATACACCGGGGAGCTGTTTTTT	CASSVAEAPYTGELFF
.	TRBD1	TRBV6-5	TRBJ1-2	TGTGCCAGCAGCCCCCGTGGGACAGGGGACTATGGCTACACCTTC	CASSPRGTGDYGYTF
.	.	TRBV30	TRBJ2-4	TGTGCCTGGAGCGACGGCAGGGATCTTGACATTCAGTACTTC	CAWSDGRDLDIQYF
once	TRBD2	TRBV4-2	TRBJ2-7	TGTGCCAGCAGCCAAGATCGGGTAGCGGGACCCTACGAGCAGTACTTC	CASSQDRVAGPYEQYF
medium-sized	TRBD2	TRBV4-1	TRBJ2-1	TGCGCCAGCAGCCAAAAGTCCGGGACTAGCTCCTACAATGAGCAGTTCTTC	CASSQKSGTSSYNEQFF
few	.	TRBV25-1	TRBJ1-3	TGTGCCAGCAGAATACAAAACACCATATATTTT	CASRIQNTIYF
.	.	TRBV7-9	TRBJ2-1	TGTGCCAGCAGCTTAGATAACCAGGGTAGGAATGAGCAGTTCTTC	CASSLDNQGRNEQFF
.	.	TRBV25-1	TRBJ2-5	TGTGCCAGCAGTGATGCTCGGGGATGGGAAGAGACCCAGTACTTC	CASSDARGWEETQYF
.	TRBD1	TRBV6-1	TRBJ1-1	TGTGCCAGCAGTGAAGCGCCGGACAGGGGGCCAGCTTTCTTT	CASSEAPDRGPAFF
.	TRBD1	TRBV5-1	TRBJ1-5	TGCGCCAGCAGCCGACAGGGGGGTAATCAGCCCCAGCATTTT	CASSRQGGNQPQHF
.	.	TRBV2	TRBJ1-3	TGTGCCAGCCAATGGTACAGCTCTGGAAACACCATATATTTT	CASQWYSSGNTIYF
.	.	TRBV14	TRBJ1-6	TGTGCCAGCAGCCAGCTAAGTCGGGGGGCCTATAATTCACCCCTCCACTTT	CASSQLSRGAYNSPLHF
.	.	TRBV5-1	TRBJ2-5	TGCGCCAGCAGCCTAAACGGAGAGACCCAGTACTTC	CASSLNGETQYF
.	TRBD2	TRBV9	TRBJ2-3	TGTGCCAGCAGCGTAGCTAGCGGGAGGCCCGATACGCAGTATTTT	CASSVASGRPDTQYF
few	.	TRBV15	TRBJ1-4	TGTGCCACCAGCCATGATGAGGAAAAACTGTTTTTT	CATSHDEEKLFF
.	.	TRBV7-5	TRBJ2-7	TGTGCCAGAAGCTGGCTCCCCAGGGGGCTCTACGAGCAGTACTTC	CARSWLPRGLYEQYF
.	TRBD2	TRBV5-1	TRBJ2-3	TGCGCCACCTCGGGAGGAGATAACACAGATACGCAGTATTTT	CATSGGDNTDTQYF
few	.	TRBV6-5	TRBJ1-1	TGTGCCAGCAGACAGGGTAGGGAGGGGTTTACTGAAGCTTTCTTT	CASRQGREGFTEAFF
once	.	TRBV11-2	TRBJ2-3	TGTGCCAGCAGCCAAGACTTCCCCACAGATACGCAGTATTTT	CASSQDFPTDTQYF
.	TRBD1	TRBV9	TRBJ1-6	TGTGCCAGCAGCACCCCCGGGACAGGGGATAATTCACCCCTCCACTTT	CASSTPGTGDNSPLHF
few	.	TRBV30	TRBJ1-1	TGTGCCTGGTGCCTCGGGATGAACACTGAAGCTTTCTTT	CAWCLGMNTEAFF
.	.	TRBV7-8	TRBJ2-7	TGTGCCAGCAGCTTAAAGGGGCAGTTCTACGAGCAGTACTTC	CASSLKGQFYEQYF
.	TRBD2	TRBV6-1	TRBJ2-3	TGTGCCAGCAGTGAAAATCGGGGGGGTTGGACAGATACGCAGTATTTT	CASSENRGGWTDTQYF
.	TRBD1	TRBV5-1	TRBJ2-6	TGCGCCAGCAGAGGGACAGGGTTTTCCGGGGCCAACGTCCTGACTTTC	CASRGTGFSGANVLTF
few	TRBD2	TRBV4-2	TRBJ2-2	TGTGCCAGCAGCCAGGGACTAGCGGGAACCCCGACCGGGGAGCTGTTTTTT	CASSQGLAGTPTGELFF
few	TRBD1	TRBV10-1	TRBJ2-7	TGCGCCAGCAGTGATCTAGGGGGCGGGCGGTCTTACGAGCAGTACTTC	CASSDLGGGRSYEQYF
.	TRBD2	TRBV19	TRBJ2-5	TGTGCCAGTAGTACTCAAAGGGGCGGGGGGGCCTCGCGGGAGACCCAGTACTTC	CASSTQRGGGASRETQYF
.	.	TRBV7-3	TRBJ2-5	TGTGCCAGCAGCAAAGGGGGAGGGGACGGGACCCAGTACTTC	CASSKGGGDGTQYF